Listed below are T cell receptor beta chains from one sample, sequenced in a study of T cells in localized non-small cell lung cancer. TCRdb's table, derived via immunoSEQ multiplex PCR, lists solely in-frame clones and lacks some. The sample includes 1,500 to 2,000 clones, around 19% seen only once; the top ten take around a fifth. The specimen was normal lung tissue next to the tumor, collected before any cancer treatment. These receptors originate from a male donor aged 60 or over with stage III squamous cell lung carcinoma. The CDR3 runs from the conserved cysteine through the conserved F or W. A D gene is named only where the DNA matches it firmly. Size tells how often a clone was seen (once, few, many) or the class of an expanded clone, and some rows leave it out.

TRBJ1-2 | 13 | TRBV30 | few | . | CALVGEALMSYTF | TGTGCCCTAGTTGGAGAGGCACTTATGAGCTACACCTTC
TRBJ2-5 | 16 | TRBV10-2 | few | . | CASSESGASAQETQYF | TGCGCCAGCAGTGAGTCTGGGGCAAGCGCCCAAGAGACCCAGTACTTC
TRBJ2-7 | 15 | TRBV6-8 | . | . | CATRGRQGKAYEQYF | TGTGCCACCCGGGGAAGGCAGGGTAAGGCCTACGAGCAGTACTTC
TRBJ2-1 | 14 | TRBV11-3 | medium-sized | TRBD2 | CASSSRGVLEEQFF | TGTGCCAGCAGCTCTCGGGGGGTGTTAGAAGAGCAGTTCTTC
TRBJ2-7 | 16 | TRBV11-3 | . | TRBD1 | CASSLGSGQGAGEQYF | TGTGCCAGCAGCTTAGGATCGGGACAGGGGGCGGGCGAGCAGTACTTC
TRBJ2-3 | 15 | TRBV11-3 | few | . | CASSHNRRGADTQYF | TGTGCCAGCAGCCACAATCGGCGGGGTGCGGATACGCAGTATTTT
TRBJ2-3 | 15 | TRBV5-1 | . | TRBD1 | CASSRGQGRADTQYF | TGCGCCAGCAGCCGAGGACAGGGGCGTGCGGATACGCAGTATTTT
TRBJ2-2 | 15 | TRBV30 | . | TRBD1 | CAWSYRGLLTGELFF | TGTGCCTGGAGTTACAGGGGGCTTTTAACCGGGGAGCTGTTTTTT
TRBJ1-1 | 14 | TRBV30 | few | . | CAWSASGYNTEAFF | TGTGCCTGGAGTGCCTCAGGGTATAACACTGAAGCTTTCTTT
TRBJ2-2 | 17 | TRBV5-1 | . | TRBD2 | CASSLYTSGGNTGELFF | TGCGCCAGCAGCTTGTACACTAGCGGGGGGAACACCGGGGAGCTGTTTTTT
TRBJ2-5 | 15 | TRBV5-1 | . | . | CASSLMGPRRETQYF | TGCGCCAGCAGCTTGATGGGACCCCGCAGGGAGACCCAGTACTTC
TRBJ1-2 | 15 | TRBV9 | . | . | CASSVGTTTIVGYTF | TGTGCCAGCAGCGTAGGGACAACGACTATTGTGGGCTACACCTTC
TRBJ2-7 | 15 | TRBV11-3 | few | . | CASSPLPAGSYEQYF | TGTGCCAGCAGCCCCCTCCCGGCTGGCTCCTACGAGCAGTACTTC
TRBJ2-5 | 14 | TRBV5-1 | . | . | CASSPNNLQETQYF | TGCGCCAGCAGCCCCAATAACCTCCAAGAGACCCAGTACTTC
TRBJ1-2 | 16 | TRBV11-3 | . | TRBD1 | CASSPNGQGASYGYTF | TGTGCCAGCAGCCCGAACGGTCAGGGGGCGAGCTATGGCTACACCTTC
TRBJ1-2 | 16 | TRBV18 | . | TRBD1 | CASSPSPDRINYGYTF | TGTGCCAGCTCACCAAGCCCGGACAGGATTAACTATGGCTACACCTTC
TRBJ2-3 | 15 | TRBV19 | . | . | CASIGRGPKGDTQYF | TGTGCCAGCATTGGTCGGGGGCCCAAAGGAGATACGCAGTATTTT
TRBJ2-3 | 16 | TRBV6-8 | few | TRBD2 | CASSPRTSGGTDTQYF | TGTGCCAGCAGTCCTAGGACTAGCGGGGGTACAGATACGCAGTATTTT
TRBJ2-7 | 13 | TRBV6-8 | medium-sized | TRBD1 | CASSGTGNYEQYF | TGTGCCAGCAGTGGGACAGGGAACTACGAGCAGTACTTC
TRBJ1-2 | 17 | TRBV6-8 | few | TRBD1 | CASSYSFLGQGRSGYTF | TGTGCCAGCAGTTACTCCTTCCTTGGACAGGGAAGGAGTGGCTACACCTTC
TRBJ2-3 | 18 | TRBV9 | few | TRBD1 | CASSVGGTGSSSADTQYF | TGTGCCAGCAGCGTAGGTGGGACAGGGTCCTCTAGCGCAGATACGCAGTATTTT
TRBJ1-2 | 14 | TRBV18 | . | TRBD1 | CASSPLDRGAGYTF | TGTGCCAGCTCACCCCTGGACAGGGGGGCCGGCTACACCTTC
TRBJ1-1 | 15 | TRBV6-8 | few | . | CAIKGTKGTNTEAFF | TGTGCCATCAAAGGGACCAAAGGTACGAACACTGAAGCTTTCTTT
TRBJ1-3 | 14 | TRBV6-1 | few | . | CAISEGRGGNTIYF | TGTGCCATCAGTGAAGGAAGGGGAGGAAACACCATATATTTT
TRBJ2-5 | 15 | TRBV19 | few | . | CASSRTGFTQETQYF | TGTGCCAGTAGTAGAACAGGGTTTACCCAAGAGACCCAGTACTTC
TRBJ2-5 | 14 | TRBV18 | . | . | CASSPGQSQETQYF | TGTGCCAGCTCACCTGGGCAGTCCCAAGAGACCCAGTACTTC
TRBJ1-3 | 15 | TRBV7-7 | few | . | CASSLSVGPGNTIYF | TGTGCCAGCAGCTTGAGCGTTGGTCCTGGAAACACCATATATTTT
TRBJ2-3 | 14 | TRBV30 | few | . | CAWSVLGPTDTQYF | TGTGCCTGGAGTGTACTAGGACCCACAGATACGCAGTATTTT
TRBJ1-5 | 14 | TRBV10-3 | many | . | CAISERQGSQPQHF | TGTGCCATCAGTGAGCGTCAGGGGAGTCAGCCCCAGCATTTT
TRBJ1-1 | 16 | TRBV11-3 | few | . | CASSLPPDSPGTEAFF | TGTGCCAGCAGCCTACCACCGGACAGTCCGGGCACTGAAGCTTTCTTT
TRBJ1-2 | 13 | TRBV6-1 | medium-sized | TRBD1 | CAISEGQGYGYTF | TGTGCCATCAGTGAAGGACAGGGCTATGGCTACACCTTC
TRBJ1-2 | 16 | TRBV11-3 | few | TRBD1 | CASSANRGQLLYGYTF | TGTGCCAGCAGCGCCAACAGGGGCCAGCTCCTCTATGGCTACACCTTC
TRBJ1-2 | 15 | TRBV19 | . | TRBD1 | CASRGPGQGTYGYTF | TGTGCCAGTAGGGGACCGGGACAGGGGACCTATGGCTACACCTTC
TRBJ2-2 | 16 | TRBV4-1 | medium-sized | TRBD2 | CASSQGSRQRGGELFF | TGCGCCAGCAGCCAAGGATCTCGGCAGCGGGGCGGGGAGCTGTTTTTT
TRBJ1-1 | 14 | TRBV5-1 | once | . | CASSLAGGNTEAFF | TGCGCCAGCAGCTTGGCCGGGGGCAACACTGAAGCTTTCTTT
TRBJ2-5 | 13 | TRBV19 | . | . | CASSGRGEETQYF | TGTGCCAGTAGTGGTAGGGGGGAAGAGACCCAGTACTTC
TRBJ2-6 | 14 | TRBV29-1 | . | . | CSGRTRQGANVLTF | TGCAGCGGACGAACAAGGCAGGGAGCCAACGTCCTGACTTTC
TRBJ2-7 | 16 | TRBV11-3 | few | . | CASSPVSGSGSGEQYF | TGTGCCAGCAGCCCAGTCAGCGGTTCTGGATCGGGGGAGCAGTACTTC
TRBJ1-6 | 15 | TRBV11-3 | few | TRBD1 | CASSSGTGRHSPLHF | TGTGCCAGCAGTTCCGGGACAGGTCGCCATTCACCCCTCCACTTT
TRBJ1-3 | 16 | TRBV12-5 | . | TRBD1 | CASTRDRDRSGNTIYF | TGTGCCAGCACTAGGGACAGGGATCGGTCTGGAAACACCATATATTTT
TRBJ1-5 | 16 | TRBV10-2 | . | . | CASTLRMDSKGQPQHF | TGCGCCAGCACTCTCCGTATGGATTCCAAAGGCCAGCCCCAGCATTTT
TRBJ2-5 | 15 | TRBV14 | . | . | CASSSARLVEETQYF | TGTGCCAGCAGCTCGGCGCGGCTAGTAGAGGAGACCCAGTACTTC
TRBJ2-1 | 15 | TRBV11-3 | . | TRBD2 | CASSLRTSGDNEQFF | TGTGCCAGCAGCTTACGGACTAGCGGGGATAATGAGCAGTTCTTC
TRBJ2-7 | 15 | TRBV11-3 | . | . | CASSVNRGQSYEQYF | TGTGCCAGCAGCGTCAATAGGGGTCAATCCTACGAGCAGTACTTC
TRBJ1-1 | 15 | TRBV11-3 | few | . | CASSQETVKGTEAFF | TGTGCCAGCAGCCAGGAGACGGTTAAGGGCACTGAAGCTTTCTTT
TRBJ2-3 | 17 | TRBV11-3 | few | TRBD2 | CASSQKLAGGTTDTQYF | TGTGCCAGCAGCCAAAAACTAGCGGGGGGGACCACAGATACGCAGTATTTT
TRBJ2-1 | 16 | TRBV5-1 | once | . | CASSLASTRGHNEQFF | TGCGCCAGCAGCTTGGCCTCGACTCGTGGCCACAATGAGCAGTTCTTC
TRBJ2-7 | 12 | TRBV28 | . | . | CASSPPAYEQYF | TGTGCCAGCAGTCCTCCGGCCTACGAGCAGTACTTC